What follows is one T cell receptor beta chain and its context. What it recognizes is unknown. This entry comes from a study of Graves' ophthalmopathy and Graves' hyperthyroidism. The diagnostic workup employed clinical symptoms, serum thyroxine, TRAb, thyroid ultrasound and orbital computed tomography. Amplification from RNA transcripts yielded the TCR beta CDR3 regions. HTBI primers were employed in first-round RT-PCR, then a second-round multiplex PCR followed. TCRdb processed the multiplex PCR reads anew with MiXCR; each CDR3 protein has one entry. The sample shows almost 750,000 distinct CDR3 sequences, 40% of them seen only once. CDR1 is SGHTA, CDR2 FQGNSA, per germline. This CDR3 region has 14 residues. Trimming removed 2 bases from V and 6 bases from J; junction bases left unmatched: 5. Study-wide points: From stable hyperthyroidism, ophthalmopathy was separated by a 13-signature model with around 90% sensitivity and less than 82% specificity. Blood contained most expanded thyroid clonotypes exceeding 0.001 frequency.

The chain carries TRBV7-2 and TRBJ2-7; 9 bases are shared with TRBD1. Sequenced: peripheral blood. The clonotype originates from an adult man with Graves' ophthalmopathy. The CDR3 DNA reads TGTGCCAGCAGCTTATGGGGACAGGGAGCCGAGCAGTACTTC. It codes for CASSLWGQGAEQYF.